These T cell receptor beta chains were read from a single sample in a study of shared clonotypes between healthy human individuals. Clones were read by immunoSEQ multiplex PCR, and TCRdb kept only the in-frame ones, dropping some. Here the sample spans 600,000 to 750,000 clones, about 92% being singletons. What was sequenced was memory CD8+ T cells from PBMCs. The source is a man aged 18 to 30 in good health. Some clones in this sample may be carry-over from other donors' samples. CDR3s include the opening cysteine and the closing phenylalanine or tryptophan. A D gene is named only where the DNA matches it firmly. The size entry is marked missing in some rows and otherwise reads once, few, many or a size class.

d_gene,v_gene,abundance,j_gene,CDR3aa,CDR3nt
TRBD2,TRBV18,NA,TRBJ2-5,CASSVLGTRDEETQYF,TGTGCCAGCTCGGTTCTCGGGACTAGGGACGAAGAGACCCAGTACTTC
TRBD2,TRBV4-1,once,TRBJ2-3,CASSQANSGRAPQYF,TGCGCCAGCAGCCAAGCTAACAGCGGGAGGGCCCCGCAGTATTTT
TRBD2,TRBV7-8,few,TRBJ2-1,CASSERDSYNEQFF,TGTGCCAGCAGCGAGCGGGACTCCTACAATGAGCAGTTCTTC
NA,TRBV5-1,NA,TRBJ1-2,CASSFSATGETRGYTF,TGCGCCAGCAGCTTTTCAGCGACAGGCGAGACTAGGGGCTACACCTTC
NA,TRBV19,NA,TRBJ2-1,CASSTVTRGTPGRSYNEQFF,TGTGCCAGTAGTACAGTAACTAGAGGAACTCCTGGCCGCTCCTACAATGAGCAGTTCTTC
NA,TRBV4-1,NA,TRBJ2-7,CASSQVIRYEQYF,TGCGCCAGCAGCCAAGTCATCCGCTACGAGCAGTACTTC
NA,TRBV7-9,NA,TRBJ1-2,CASSLDRTTSMNYGYTF,TGTGCCAGCAGCCTAGACAGGACGACCAGTATGAACTATGGCTACACCTTC
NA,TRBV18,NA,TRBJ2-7,CASSPIRTATYEQYF,TGTGCCAGCTCACCCATCCGGACAGCCACCTACGAGCAGTACTTC
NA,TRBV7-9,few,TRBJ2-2,CASSFGGLDNTGELFF,TGTGCCAGCAGCTTCGGGGGACTGGATAACACCGGGGAGCTGTTTTTT
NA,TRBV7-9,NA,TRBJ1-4,CASSESDDEKLFF,TGTGCCAGCAGCGAAAGCGACGACGAAAAACTGTTTTTT
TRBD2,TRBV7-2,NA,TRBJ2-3,CASSLATILPGTSGTQYF,TGTGCCAGCAGCTTAGCTACAATACTACCGGGGACTAGCGGTACGCAGTATTTT
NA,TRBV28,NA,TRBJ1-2,CASRVRWDYGYTF,TGTGCCAGCAGAGTCAGGTGGGACTATGGCTACACCTTC
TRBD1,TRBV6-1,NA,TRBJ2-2,CASSEAFGTGSTGELFF,TGTGCCAGCAGTGAAGCTTTCGGGACAGGGTCCACCGGGGAGCTGTTTTTT
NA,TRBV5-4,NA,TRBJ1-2,CASSYGGDYGYTF,TGTGCCAGCAGCTACGGGGGGGACTATGGCTACACCTTC
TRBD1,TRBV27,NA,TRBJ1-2,CASSLDRSYGYTF,TGTGCCAGCAGCTTGGACAGGTCCTATGGCTACACCTTC
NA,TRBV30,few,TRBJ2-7,CAWRIAVTYEQYF,TGTGCCTGGAGGATAGCCGTTACCTACGAGCAGTACTTC
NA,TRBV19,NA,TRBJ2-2,CASSMGRGGGYRTGELFF,TGTGCCAGTAGTATGGGCCGAGGGGGAGGGTATCGCACCGGGGAGCTGTTTTTT
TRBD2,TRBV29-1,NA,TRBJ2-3,CSVFGVAGGPLDTQYF,TGCAGCGTTTTTGGTGTAGCGGGAGGGCCTTTAGATACGCAGTATTTT
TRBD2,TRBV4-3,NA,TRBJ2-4,CASSQGIASGHIQYF,TGCGCCAGCAGCCAAGGGATAGCTAGCGGTCACATTCAGTACTTC
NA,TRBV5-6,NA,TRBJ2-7,CASSFGGGSYEQYF,TGTGCCAGCAGCTTTGGGGGCGGCTCCTACGAGCAGTACTTC
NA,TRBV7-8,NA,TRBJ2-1,CASSPNAPRVNEQFF,TGTGCCAGCAGCCCCAATGCCCCTAGGGTGAATGAGCAGTTCTTC
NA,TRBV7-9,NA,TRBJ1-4,CASSPTAYNEKLFF,TGTGCCAGCAGCCCGACAGCATATAATGAAAAACTGTTTTTT
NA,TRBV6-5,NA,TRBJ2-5,CASSSSGNQETQYF,NA
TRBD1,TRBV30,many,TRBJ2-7,CAWSGGQGRAEQYF,TGTGCCTGGAGTGGCGGACAGGGACGGGCCGAGCAGTACTTC
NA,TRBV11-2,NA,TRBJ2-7,CASSPGRRSFEQYF,TGTGCCAGCAGCCCCGGGAGACGCTCATTCGAGCAGTACTTC
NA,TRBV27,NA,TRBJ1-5,CASSLSSPLIEPQHF,TGTGCCAGCAGTTTATCGAGCCCGCTAATTGAACCCCAGCATTTT
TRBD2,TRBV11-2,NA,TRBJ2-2,CASSTPIRLAGEHTGELFF,TGTGCCAGCAGCACTCCGATCCGACTAGCGGGAGAACACACCGGGGAGCTGTTTTTT
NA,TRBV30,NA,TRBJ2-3,CAWRSKGGGRTDTQYF,TGTGCCTGGAGGAGTAAAGGAGGGGGTCGCACAGATACGCAGTATTTT
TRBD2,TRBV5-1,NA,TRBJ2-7,CASSLGTSGLGYEQYF,TGCGCCAGCAGCTTAGGGACTAGCGGGTTGGGGTACGAGCAGTACTTC
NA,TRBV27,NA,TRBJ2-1,CASSLNYGSYNEQFF,TGTGCCAGCAGCCTGAATTATGGCTCCTACAATGAGCAGTTCTTC
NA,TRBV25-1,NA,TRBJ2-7,CASSELGSGEQYF,TGTGCCAGCAGTGAATTGGGCTCCGGCGAGCAGTACTTC
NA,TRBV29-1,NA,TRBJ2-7,CSVVGGSNEQYF,TGCAGCGTTGTCGGTGGGAGCAACGAGCAGTACTTC
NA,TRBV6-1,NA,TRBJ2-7,CASSGLGRSYEQYF,TGTGCCAGCAGTGGCTTGGGAAGGTCCTACGAGCAGTACTTC
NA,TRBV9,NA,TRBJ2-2,CASSVGGTGELFF,TGTGCCAGCAGCGTAGGTGGGACCGGGGAGCTGTTTTTT
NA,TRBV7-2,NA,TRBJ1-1,CASSLRRYDTEAFF,TGTGCCAGCAGCTTAAGAAGGTACGACACTGAAGCTTTCTTT
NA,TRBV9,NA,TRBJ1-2,CASSVLQGSDYGYTF,TGTGCCAGCAGCGTATTGCAGGGGAGTGACTATGGCTACACCTTC
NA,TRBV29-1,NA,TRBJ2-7,CSVWVGQSYEQYF,TGCAGCGTATGGGTTGGGCAATCCTACGAGCAGTACTTC
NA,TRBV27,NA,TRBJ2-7,CASSLRKWGYEQYF,TGTGCCAGCAGTTTAAGGAAGTGGGGGTACGAGCAGTACTTC
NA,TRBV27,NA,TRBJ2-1,CASSPGTPYNEQFF,TGTGCCAGCAGCCCCGGGACCCCCTACAATGAGCAGTTCTTC
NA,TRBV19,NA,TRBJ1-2,CASSMGRGFGYTF,TGTGCCAGTAGTATGGGCAGGGGCTTTGGCTACACCTTC
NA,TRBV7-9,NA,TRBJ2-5,CASSPRTEGETQYF,TGTGCCAGCAGCCCCCGAACAGAAGGGGAGACCCAGTACTTC
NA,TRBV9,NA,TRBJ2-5,CASSLPRGGEGETQYF,TGTGCCAGCAGCCTCCCTAGAGGGGGTGAAGGGGAGACCCAGTACTTC
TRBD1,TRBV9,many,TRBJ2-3,CASSPLGQRVTDTQYF,TGTGCCAGCAGCCCATTGGGACAGAGAGTAACAGATACGCAGTATTTT
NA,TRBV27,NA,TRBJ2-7,CASSPGISVFYEQYF,TGTGCCAGCAGCCCCGGGATAAGCGTTTTCTACGAGCAGTACTTC